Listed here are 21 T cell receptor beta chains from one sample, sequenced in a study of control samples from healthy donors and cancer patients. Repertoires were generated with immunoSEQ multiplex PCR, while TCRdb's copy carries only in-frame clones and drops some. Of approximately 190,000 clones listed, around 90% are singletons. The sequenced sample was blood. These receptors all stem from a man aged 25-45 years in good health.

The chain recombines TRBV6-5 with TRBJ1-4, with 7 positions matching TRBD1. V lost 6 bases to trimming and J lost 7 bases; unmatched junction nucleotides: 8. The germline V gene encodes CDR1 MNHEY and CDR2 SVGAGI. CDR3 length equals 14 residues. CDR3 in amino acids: CASRTQGIGEKLFF. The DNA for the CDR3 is TGTGCCAGCAGAACACAGGGGATCGGTGAAAAACTGTTTTTT.

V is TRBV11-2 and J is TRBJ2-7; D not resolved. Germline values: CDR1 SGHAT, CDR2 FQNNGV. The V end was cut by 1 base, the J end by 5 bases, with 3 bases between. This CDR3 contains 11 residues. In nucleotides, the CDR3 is TGTGCCAGCAGCTTAGGGGACGAGCAGTACTTC. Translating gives CASSLGDEQYF. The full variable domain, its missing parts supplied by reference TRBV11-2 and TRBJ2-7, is EAGVAQSPRYKIIEKRQSVAFWCNPISGHATLYWYQQILGQGPKLLIQFQNNGVVDDSQLPKDRFSAERLKGVDSTLKIQPAKLEDSAVYLCASSLGDEQYFGPGTRLTVT.

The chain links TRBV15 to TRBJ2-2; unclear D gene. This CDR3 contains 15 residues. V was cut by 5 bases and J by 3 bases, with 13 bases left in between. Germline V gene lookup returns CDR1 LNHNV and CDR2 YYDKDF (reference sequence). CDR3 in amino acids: CATSPITRYTGELFF. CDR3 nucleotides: TGTGCCACCAGCCCAATCACCAGGTACACCGGGGAGCTGTTTTTT.

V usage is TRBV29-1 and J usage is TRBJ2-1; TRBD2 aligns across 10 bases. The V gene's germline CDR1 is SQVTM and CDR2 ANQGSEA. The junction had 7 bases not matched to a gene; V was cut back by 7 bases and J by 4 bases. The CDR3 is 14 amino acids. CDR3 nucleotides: TGCAGCGCCCAACTAGCGGGGACTTACAATGAGCAGTTCTTC. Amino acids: CSAQLAGTYNEQFF.

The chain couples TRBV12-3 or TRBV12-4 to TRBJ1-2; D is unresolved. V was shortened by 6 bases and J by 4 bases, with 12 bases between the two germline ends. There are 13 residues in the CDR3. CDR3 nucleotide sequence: TGTGCCAGCAGGAATAACCTCCGCTATGGCTACACCTTC. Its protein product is CASRNNLRYGYTF.

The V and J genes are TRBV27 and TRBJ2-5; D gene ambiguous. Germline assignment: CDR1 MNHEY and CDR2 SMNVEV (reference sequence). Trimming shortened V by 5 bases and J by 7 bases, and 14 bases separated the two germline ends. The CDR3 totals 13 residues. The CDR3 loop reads CASSLTVVGTQYF. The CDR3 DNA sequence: TGTGCCAGCAGTCTTACAGTGGTAGGGACCCAGTACTTC.

The CDR3 loop is CASSPRGQVGEKLFF. In DNA, the CDR3 is TGTGCCAGCAGCCCTCGGGGACAGGTTGGAGAAAAACTGTTTTTT. J is TRBJ1-4 and V is TRBV7-9; 8 bases agree with TRBD1. Germline V CDR1 and CDR2: SEHNR, FQNEAQ (reference sequence). The CDR3 spans 15 residues. V lost 5 bases and J lost 8; bases outside the gene matches: 10.

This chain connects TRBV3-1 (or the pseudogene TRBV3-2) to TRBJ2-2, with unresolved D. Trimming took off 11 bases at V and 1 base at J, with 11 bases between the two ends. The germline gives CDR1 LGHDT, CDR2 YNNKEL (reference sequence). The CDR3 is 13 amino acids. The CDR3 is CAGGRRNTGELFF. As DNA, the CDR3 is TGTGCCGGTGGACGGCGGAACACCGGGGAGCTGTTTTTT.

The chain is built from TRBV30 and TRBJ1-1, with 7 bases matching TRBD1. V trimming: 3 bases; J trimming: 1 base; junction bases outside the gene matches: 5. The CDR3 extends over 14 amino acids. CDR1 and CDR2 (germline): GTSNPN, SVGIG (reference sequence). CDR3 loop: CAWRLQGRNTEAFF. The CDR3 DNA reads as TGTGCCTGGAGGCTACAGGGGAGGAACACTGAAGCTTTCTTT.

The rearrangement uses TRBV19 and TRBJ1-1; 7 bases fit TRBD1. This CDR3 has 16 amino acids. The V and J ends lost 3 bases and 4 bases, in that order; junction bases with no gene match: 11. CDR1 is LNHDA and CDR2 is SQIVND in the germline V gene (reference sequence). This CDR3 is CASSIDRGGRSTEAFF. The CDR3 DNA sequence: TGTGCCAGTAGTATCGACCGAGGGGGCAGGAGCACTGAAGCTTTCTTT.

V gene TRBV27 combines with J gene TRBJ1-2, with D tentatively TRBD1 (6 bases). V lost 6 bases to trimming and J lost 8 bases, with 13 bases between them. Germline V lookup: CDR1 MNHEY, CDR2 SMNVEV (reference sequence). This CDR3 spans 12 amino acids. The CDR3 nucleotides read TGTGCCAGCAGGGACCCAGGGGTCGGCTACACCTTC. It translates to CASRDPGVGYTF.

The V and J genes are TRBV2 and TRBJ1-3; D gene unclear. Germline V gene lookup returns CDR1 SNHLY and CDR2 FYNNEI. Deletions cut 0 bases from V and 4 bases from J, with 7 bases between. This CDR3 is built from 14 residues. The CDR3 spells CASSEAGAGNTIYF. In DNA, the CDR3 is TGTGCCAGCAGTGAAGCTGGTGCGGGAAACACCATATATTTT.

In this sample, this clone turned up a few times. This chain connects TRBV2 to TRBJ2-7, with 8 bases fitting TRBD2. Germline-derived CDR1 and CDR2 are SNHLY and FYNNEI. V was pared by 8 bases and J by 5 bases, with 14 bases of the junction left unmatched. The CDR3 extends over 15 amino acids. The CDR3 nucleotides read TGTGCCAGCTCGGATGCGGGGGGCCCCATGGACGAGCAGTACTTC. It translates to CASSDAGGPMDEQYF. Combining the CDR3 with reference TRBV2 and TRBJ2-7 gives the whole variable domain EPEVTQTPSHQVTQMGQEVILRCVPISNHLYFYWYRQILGQKVEFLVSFYNNEISEKSEIFDDQFSVERPDGSNFTLKIRSTKLEDSAMYFCASSDAGGPMDEQYFGPGTRLTVT.

CDR3 loop: CASRDIPEAFF. The CDR3 DNA reads as TGCGCCAGCAGGGATATTCCTGAAGCTTTCTTT. The rearrangement links TRBV10-1 to TRBJ1-1, with D uncertain. V dropped 6 bases and J dropped 6 bases, with 8 bases sitting between them. CDR3 length: 11 amino acids. Germline assignment: CDR1 WNHNN and CDR2 SYGVQD (reference sequence).

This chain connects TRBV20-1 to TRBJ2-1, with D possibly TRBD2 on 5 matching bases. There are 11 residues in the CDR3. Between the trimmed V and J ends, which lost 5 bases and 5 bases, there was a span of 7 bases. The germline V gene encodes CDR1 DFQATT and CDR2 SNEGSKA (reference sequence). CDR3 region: CSAPGNNEQFF. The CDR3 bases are TGCAGTGCTCCGGGAAACAATGAGCAGTTCTTC.

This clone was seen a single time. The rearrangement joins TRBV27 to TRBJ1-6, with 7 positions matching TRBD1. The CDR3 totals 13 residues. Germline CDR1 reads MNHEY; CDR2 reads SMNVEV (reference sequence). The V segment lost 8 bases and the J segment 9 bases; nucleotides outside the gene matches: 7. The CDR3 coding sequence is TGTGCCAGCCAACGACAGGGTAGTTCACCCCTCCACTTT. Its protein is CASQRQGSSPLHF.

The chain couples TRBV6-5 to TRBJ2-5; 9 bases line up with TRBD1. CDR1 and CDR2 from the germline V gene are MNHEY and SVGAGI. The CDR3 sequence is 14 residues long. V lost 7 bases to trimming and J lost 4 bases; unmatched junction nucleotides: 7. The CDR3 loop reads CASTPQTGGETQYF. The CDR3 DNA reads TGTGCCAGCACTCCGCAGACAGGGGGAGAGACCCAGTACTTC.

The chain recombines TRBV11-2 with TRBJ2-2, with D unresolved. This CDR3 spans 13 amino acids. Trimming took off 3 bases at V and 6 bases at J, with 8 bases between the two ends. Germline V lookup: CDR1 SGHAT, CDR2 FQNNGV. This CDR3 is CASSLQRSGELFF. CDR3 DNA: TGTGCCAGCAGCTTGCAGAGGTCCGGGGAGCTGTTTTTT.

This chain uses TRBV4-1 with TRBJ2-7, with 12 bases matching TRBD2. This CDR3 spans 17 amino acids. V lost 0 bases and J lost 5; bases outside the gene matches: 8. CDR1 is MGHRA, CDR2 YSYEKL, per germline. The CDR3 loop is CASSQDAGLAGSNEQYF. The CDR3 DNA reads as TGCGCCAGCAGCCAAGATGCCGGACTAGCGGGGTCGAACGAGCAGTACTTC.

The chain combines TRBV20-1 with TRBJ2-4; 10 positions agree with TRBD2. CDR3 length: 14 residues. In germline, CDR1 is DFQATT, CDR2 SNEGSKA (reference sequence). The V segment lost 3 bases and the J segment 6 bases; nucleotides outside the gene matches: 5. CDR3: CSASSGLARNIQYF. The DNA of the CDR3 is TGCAGTGCTAGTTCGGGACTAGCGCGAAACATTCAGTACTTC.

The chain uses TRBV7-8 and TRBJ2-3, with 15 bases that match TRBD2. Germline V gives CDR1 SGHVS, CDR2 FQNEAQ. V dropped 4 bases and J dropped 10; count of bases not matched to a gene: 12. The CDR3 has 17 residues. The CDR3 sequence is CASSSSLGLAGGRAQYF. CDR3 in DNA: TGTGCCAGCAGCTCGTCCCTTGGACTAGCGGGGGGGCGGGCGCAGTATTTT.